One sample yielded the 3 T cell receptor beta chains listed below, sequenced in a study of breast tumors, draining lymph nodes, adjacent tissues. The lymph nodes were axillary draining lymph nodes from breast cancer patients. Each CDR3 protein is one row after TCRdb ran MiXCR on the multiplex PCR reads. Seen here are over 200,000 distinct CDR3 sequences, under 40% observed once, and the top ten hold over 3.5%. The sample taken for sequencing was axillary lymph node tissue. These receptors were obtained from a female donor with breast cancer. Some clones in this sample may be carry-over from other donors' samples.

For this clonotype: It may be a read error: a sequence one base away is much more abundant. The rearrangement uses TRBV20-1 and TRBJ1-5, with D uncertain. CDR3 length equals 14 residues. Trimming stripped 0 bases from V and 4 bases from J, with 10 bases between. Germline CDR1 is DFQATT and CDR2 is SNEGSKA (reference sequence). CDR3 sequence: CSARDSVSNQPQHF. CDR3 in DNA: TGCAGTGCTAGAGATTCGGTCTCAAATCAGCCCCAGCATTTT.

The chain joins TRBV5-6 to TRBJ2-1, with 10 nucleotides matching TRBD2. CDR1 is SGHDT and CDR2 is YYEEEE in the germline V gene. CDR3 length: 16 residues. V lost 5 bases to trimming and J lost 7 bases; unmatched junction nucleotides: 12. The chain's CDR3 is CASSEDWLAGVNEQFF. In DNA form, the CDR3 reads TGTGCCAGCAGTGAAGATTGGCTAGCGGGAGTTAATGAGCAGTTCTTC.

The chain has TRBV7-2 and TRBJ1-1; D is undetermined. V lost 8 bases to trimming and J lost 4 bases, with 17 bases between them. CDR3 length: 14 residues. Germline CDR1 and CDR2: SGHTA and FQGNSA. The CDR3 nucleotides are TGTGCCAGCGGCTCGCCCCAGTCCTTCACTGAAGCTTTCTTT. Its protein is CASGSPQSFTEAFF.